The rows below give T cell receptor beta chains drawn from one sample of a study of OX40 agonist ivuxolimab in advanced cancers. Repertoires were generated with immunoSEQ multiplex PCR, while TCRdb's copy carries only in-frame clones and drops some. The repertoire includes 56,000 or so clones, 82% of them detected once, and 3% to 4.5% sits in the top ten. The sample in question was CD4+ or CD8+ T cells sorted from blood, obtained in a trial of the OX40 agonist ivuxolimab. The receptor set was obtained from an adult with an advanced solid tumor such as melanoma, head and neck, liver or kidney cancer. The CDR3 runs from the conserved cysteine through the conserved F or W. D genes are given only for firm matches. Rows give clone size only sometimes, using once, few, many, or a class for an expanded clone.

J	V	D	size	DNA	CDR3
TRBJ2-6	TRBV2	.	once	TGTGCCAGCAGTCAACAGAACTCTGGGGCCAACGTCCTGACTTTC	CASSQQNSGANVLTF
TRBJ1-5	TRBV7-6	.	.	TGTGCCAGCAGCTTAGCGCAAGGGGACCTTAGCAATCAGCCCCAGCATTTT	CASSLAQGDLSNQPQHF
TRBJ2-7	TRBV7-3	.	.	TGTGCCAGCAGCTTGGCCCGGAATTACGAGCAGTACTTC	CASSLARNYEQYF
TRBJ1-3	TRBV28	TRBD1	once	TGTGCCAGCCTTACAGGGGGAGCTGGAAACACCATATATTTT	CASLTGGAGNTIYF
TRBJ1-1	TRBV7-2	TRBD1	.	TGTGCCAGCAGCTTAGACAGGGGGAGAACTGAAGCTTTCTTT	CASSLDRGRTEAFF
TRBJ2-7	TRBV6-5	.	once	TGTGCCAGCAGTCCCCCCCTCCGGGGCGAGCAGTACTTC	CASSPPLRGEQYF
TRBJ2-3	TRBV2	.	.	TGTGCCAGCAGTACAGGGTCCGGCACAGATACGCAGTATTTT	CASSTGSGTDTQYF
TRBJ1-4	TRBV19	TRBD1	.	TGTGCCAGTAGCGGACAGGCGGTAGAGGAAAAACTGTTTTTT	CASSGQAVEEKLFF
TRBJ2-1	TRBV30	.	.	TGTGCCTGGAGTGGTCAGGGGAGGAATGAGCAGTTCTTC	CAWSGQGRNEQFF
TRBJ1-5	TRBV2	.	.	TGTGCCAGCAGGGAGCAGTCTTATAGCAATCAGCCCCAGCATTTT	CASREQSYSNQPQHF
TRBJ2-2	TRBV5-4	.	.	TGTGCCAGTGGGGGCCCCCCAGGCGGGGAGCTGTTTTTT	CASGGPPGGELFF
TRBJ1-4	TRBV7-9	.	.	TGTGCCAGCAGCTTAGTTGGGACTAATGAAAAACTGTTTTTT	CASSLVGTNEKLFF
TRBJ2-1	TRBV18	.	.	TGTGCCAGCTCACCACCTTCATCTATGGAGCAGTTCTTC	CASSPPSSMEQFF
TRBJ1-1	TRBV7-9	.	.	TGTGCCAGCACCGCTCAGGGTGGAATGAACACTGAAGCTTTCTTT	CASTAQGGMNTEAFF